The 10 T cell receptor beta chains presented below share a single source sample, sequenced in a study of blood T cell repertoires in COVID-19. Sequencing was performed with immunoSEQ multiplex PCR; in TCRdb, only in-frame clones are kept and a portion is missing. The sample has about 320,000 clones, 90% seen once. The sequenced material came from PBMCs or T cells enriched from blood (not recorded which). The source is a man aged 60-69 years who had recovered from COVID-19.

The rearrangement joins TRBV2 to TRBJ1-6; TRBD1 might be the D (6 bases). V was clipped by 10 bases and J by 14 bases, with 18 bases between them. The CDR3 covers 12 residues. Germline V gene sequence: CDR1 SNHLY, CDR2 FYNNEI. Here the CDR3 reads CATTGRFGSLHF. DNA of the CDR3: TGTGCCACGACAGGTCGGTTTGGGTCCCTCCACTTT.

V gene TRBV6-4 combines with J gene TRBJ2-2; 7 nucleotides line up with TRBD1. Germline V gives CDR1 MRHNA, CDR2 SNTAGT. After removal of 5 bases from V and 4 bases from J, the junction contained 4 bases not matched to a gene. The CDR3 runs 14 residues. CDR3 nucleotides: TGTGCCAGCAGTCCGACAGGGTCCACCGGGGAGCTGTTTTTT. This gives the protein CASSPTGSTGELFF.

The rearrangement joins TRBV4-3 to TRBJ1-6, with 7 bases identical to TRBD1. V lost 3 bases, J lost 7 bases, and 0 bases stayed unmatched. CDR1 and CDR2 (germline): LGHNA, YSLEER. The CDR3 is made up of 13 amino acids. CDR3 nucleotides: TGCGCCAGCAGCCAGGACAGGAATTCACCCCTCCACTTT. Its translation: CASSQDRNSPLHF.

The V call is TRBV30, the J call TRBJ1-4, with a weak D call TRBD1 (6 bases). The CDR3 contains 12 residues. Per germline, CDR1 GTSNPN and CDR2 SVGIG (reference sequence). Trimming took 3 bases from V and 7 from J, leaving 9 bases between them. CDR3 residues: CAWSHRAEKLFF. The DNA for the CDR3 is TGTGCCTGGAGCCACAGGGCTGAAAAACTGTTTTTT.

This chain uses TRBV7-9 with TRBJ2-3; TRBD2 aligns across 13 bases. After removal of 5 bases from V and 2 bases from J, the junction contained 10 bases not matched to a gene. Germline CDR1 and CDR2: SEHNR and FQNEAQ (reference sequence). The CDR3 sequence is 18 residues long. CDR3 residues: CASSKPPGLAGITDTQYF. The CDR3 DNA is TGTGCCAGCAGCAAGCCCCCGGGACTAGCGGGAATCACAGATACGCAGTATTTT.

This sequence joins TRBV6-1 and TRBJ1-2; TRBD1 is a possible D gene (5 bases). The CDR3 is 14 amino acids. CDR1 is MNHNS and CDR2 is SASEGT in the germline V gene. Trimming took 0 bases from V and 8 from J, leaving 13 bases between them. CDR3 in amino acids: CASSEAPGKRGYTF. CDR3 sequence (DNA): TGTGCCAGCAGTGAAGCACCAGGGAAGCGCGGCTACACCTTC.

This chain's CDR3 is CASSQAGTNRLYGYTF. The CDR3 DNA sequence: TGTGCCAGCAGCCAAGCCGGGACAAACCGTTTGTATGGCTACACCTTC. V is TRBV3-1 (or the pseudogene TRBV3-2) and J is TRBJ1-2, with D possibly TRBD1 on 6 matching bases. This CDR3 region has 16 residues. Germline V gene data show CDR1 as LGHDT and CDR2 as YNNKEL (reference sequence). V lost 1 base to trimming and J lost 5 bases, with 17 bases between them.

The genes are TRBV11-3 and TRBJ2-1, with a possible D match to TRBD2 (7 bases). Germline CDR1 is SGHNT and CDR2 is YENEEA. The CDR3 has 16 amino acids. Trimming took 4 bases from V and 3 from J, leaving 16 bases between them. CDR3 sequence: CASSSQGRGDYNEQFF. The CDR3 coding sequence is TGTGCCAGCAGCTCCCAGGGGAGGGGGGACTACAATGAGCAGTTCTTC.

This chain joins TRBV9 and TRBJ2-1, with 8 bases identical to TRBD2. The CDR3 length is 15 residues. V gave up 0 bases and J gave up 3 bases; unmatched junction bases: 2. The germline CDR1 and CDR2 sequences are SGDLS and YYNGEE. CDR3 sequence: CASSVVGRDYNEQFF. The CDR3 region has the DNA TGTGCCAGCAGCGTAGTCGGGAGGGACTACAATGAGCAGTTCTTC.

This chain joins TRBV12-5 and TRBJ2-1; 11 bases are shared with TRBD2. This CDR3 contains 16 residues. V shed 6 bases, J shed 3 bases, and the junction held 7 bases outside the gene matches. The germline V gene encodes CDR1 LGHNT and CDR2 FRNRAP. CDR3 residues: CASGPGTSGYYNEQFF. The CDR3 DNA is TGTGCTAGTGGGCCCGGGACTAGCGGTTACTACAATGAGCAGTTCTTC.